The 30 T cell receptor beta chains below come from one sample, sequenced in a study of blood T cell repertoires in COVID-19. The assay was immunoSEQ multiplex PCR, and TCRdb's table has in-frame clones only and misses some. The sample contains about 100,000 clones, more than 70% of which appear only once. The sequencing input was peripheral blood. All receptors derive from a woman aged 25 to 39 with acute or convalescent COVID-19.

The V call is TRBV7-9, the J call TRBJ2-2; 8 bases align to TRBD1. Germline V gene lookup returns CDR1 SEHNR and CDR2 FQNEAQ (reference sequence). V shed 3 bases and J 1 base; nucleotides not matched to a gene: 4. The CDR3 loop spans 16 amino acids. This CDR3 reads CASSFPGQVNTGELFF. The CDR3 DNA sequence: TGTGCCAGCAGCTTTCCGGGACAGGTGAACACCGGGGAGCTGTTTTTT.

The chain has TRBV5-6 and TRBJ1-3; TRBD1 matches 9 bases. The V and J ends lost 4 bases and 10 bases, in that order; junction bases with no gene match: 9. Germline V gene data show CDR1 as SGHDT and CDR2 as YYEEEE. This CDR3 is 14 amino acids long. The CDR3 nucleotides read TGTGCCAGCAGCCCGACGGACAGGGGTGCGACCATATATTTT. Its translation: CASSPTDRGATIYF.

The chain couples TRBV30 to TRBJ2-7; D may be TRBD1 (6 bases). From germline, CDR1 is GTSNPN and CDR2 SVGIG (reference sequence). This CDR3 is built from 13 residues. CDR3 nucleotides: TGTGCTGGTAGACAGGACCTCTCCTACGAGCAGTACTTC. Its translation: CAGRQDLSYEQYF.

The chain links TRBV6-4 to TRBJ2-2; 8 bases are shared with TRBD1. V was clipped by 3 bases and J by 6 bases; unmatched bases: 3. The CDR3 is made up of 14 amino acids. CDR1 is MRHNA, CDR2 SNTAGT, per germline. The CDR3 sequence: CASSDQQGAGELFF. In DNA form, the CDR3 reads TGTGCCAGCAGTGATCAACAGGGGGCCGGGGAGCTGTTTTTT.

V and J are TRBV3-1 (or the pseudogene TRBV3-2) and TRBJ1-4; the match to TRBD1 covers 9 bases. Germline V gene sequence: CDR1 LGHDT, CDR2 YNNKEL (reference sequence). Trimming took 1 base from V and 8 from J; bases not matched to a gene: 5. CDR3 length: 15 residues. The CDR3 region has the DNA TGTGCCAGCAGCCAAGCCGGGACAGGGAAGGAAAAACTGTTTTTT. Translated, it gives CASSQAGTGKEKLFF.

V and J are TRBV29-1 and TRBJ2-7, with D tentatively TRBD1 (6 bases). The V and J ends lost 5 bases and 5 bases respectively, with 13 bases between them. CDR1 and CDR2 from the germline V gene are SQVTM and ANQGSEA. This CDR3 is 12 amino acids long. Here the CDR3 reads CSVPTGNDEQYF. In DNA form, the CDR3 reads TGCAGCGTTCCTACAGGGAACGACGAGCAGTACTTC.

This chain uses TRBV5-1 with TRBJ2-7; 7 nucleotides align to TRBD1. Per germline, CDR1 SGHRS and CDR2 YFSETQ. Trimming removed 0 bases from V and 5 bases from J; junction bases left unmatched: 5. The CDR3 sequence is 14 residues long. The CDR3 DNA sequence: TGCGCCAGCAGCTTGGGACAGGGTGAGGACGAGCAGTACTTC. This sequence encodes CASSLGQGEDEQYF.

The rearrangement uses TRBV28 and TRBJ1-1; 7 bases agree with TRBD1. The CDR3 is made up of 13 amino acids. The V gene's germline CDR1 is MDHEN and CDR2 SYDVKM. Unmatched junction bases numbered 12, after V lost 5 bases and J lost 12 bases. This chain's CDR3 is CASSPTGAVLTFF. The CDR3 coding sequence is TGTGCCAGCAGTCCTACAGGGGCCGTTCTGACTTTCTTT.

The rearrangement uses TRBV19 and TRBJ2-1, with a weak D call TRBD1 (5 bases). This CDR3 has 17 residues. V was clipped by 3 bases and J by 0 bases, with 15 bases between them. Germline V gene data show CDR1 as LNHDA and CDR2 as SQIVND (reference sequence). The CDR3 DNA is TGTGCCAGTAGTATGGCAATAGCAGGGCGCTCCTACAATGAGCAGTTCTTC. Translation: CASSMAIAGRSYNEQFF.

This clone was recorded only once. The rearrangement uses TRBV13 and TRBJ1-4; 10 bases line up with TRBD1. J gave up 8 bases and V 4 bases, and 4 bases lay outside the gene matches. Germline CDR1 reads PRHDT; CDR2 reads FYEKMQ (reference sequence). The CDR3 runs 14 residues. CDR3 DNA sequence: TGTGCCAGCAGCTCCGGGACAGGGGTAGAAAAACTGTTTTTT. Its protein is CASSSGTGVEKLFF.

This clone is a singleton in its sample. The chain uses TRBV20-1 and TRBJ1-1; a possible D gene is TRBD1 (5 bases). Trimming left V 6 bases short and J 2 bases short, with 7 bases between. Germline CDR1 is DFQATT and CDR2 is SNEGSKA (reference sequence). The CDR3 spans 11 residues. The DNA for the CDR3 is TGCAGTGCCAGGGAAAACACTGAAGCTTTCTTT. Protein sequence: CSARENTEAFF.

The chain is built from TRBV27 and TRBJ2-2, with D perhaps TRBD2 (5 bases). Trimming pared 6 bases from V and 4 bases from J, leaving 33 bases between. The germline V gene encodes CDR1 MNHEY and CDR2 SMNVEV (reference sequence). This CDR3 contains 21 residues. The CDR3 region is CASSILEGGDIGFWGTGELFF. The DNA of the CDR3 is TGTGCCAGCAGCATTCTAGAGGGCGGCGACATAGGATTTTGGGGCACCGGGGAGCTGTTTTTT.

The chain couples TRBV15 to TRBJ1-1; D is unclear. Trimming took 5 bases from V and 7 from J, leaving 8 bases between them. The germline V gene has CDR1 LNHNV and CDR2 YYDKDF (reference sequence). CDR3 size: 11 residues. The CDR3 loop reads CATSEAGEAFF. The CDR3 DNA reads TGTGCCACCAGCGAAGCGGGTGAAGCTTTCTTT.

J is TRBJ2-7 and V is TRBV29-1; D may be TRBD2 (6 bases). The CDR3 runs to 13 residues. V shed 3 bases and J shed 0 bases, with 9 bases lying between them. The germline gives CDR1 SQVTM, CDR2 ANQGSEA. Here the CDR3 reads CSVEEGSSYEQYF. The DNA of the CDR3 is TGCAGCGTTGAGGAGGGTTCCTCCTACGAGCAGTACTTC.

This clone turned up a few times. The chain uses TRBV5-1 and TRBJ1-3, with D perhaps TRBD1 (6 bases). The germline V and J ends were trimmed by 0 bases and 7 bases, with 8 bases remaining between them. The CDR3 has 13 amino acids. CDR1 and CDR2 (germline): SGHRS, YFSETQ. CDR3 in amino acids: CASSLGQANTIYF. The DNA for the CDR3 is TGCGCCAGCAGCTTGGGACAGGCGAACACCATATATTTT.

V gene TRBV5-6 combines with J gene TRBJ1-1, with D possibly TRBD1 on 6 matching bases. CDR1 is SGHDT, CDR2 YYEEEE, per germline. The CDR3 totals 15 residues. Trimming took off 2 bases at V and 7 bases at J, with 18 bases between the two ends. CDR3 DNA: TGTGCCAGCAGCTTAAGTAACAGGGTGGTTATTGAAGCTTTCTTT. Amino acids: CASSLSNRVVIEAFF.

The chain employs TRBV6-4 and TRBJ1-2; 8 bases match TRBD1. CDR3 length: 13 amino acids. The germline V gene encodes CDR1 MRHNA and CDR2 SNTAGT. This chain's CDR3 is CAGQGIQNYGYTF. CDR3 sequence (DNA): TGTGCAGGACAGGGTATCCAAAACTATGGCTACACCTTC.

V is TRBV3-1 (or the pseudogene TRBV3-2) and J is TRBJ1-2; 9 bases match TRBD1. This CDR3 is 16 amino acids long. Germline assignment: CDR1 LGHDT and CDR2 YNNKEL (reference sequence). The ends lost 1 base at V and 7 bases at J; junction bases unmatched: 10. CDR3 sequence (DNA): TGTGCCAGCAGCCAAGGTGCCGGGACAGGGCGTTCTGGCTACACCTTC. This encodes CASSQGAGTGRSGYTF.

This sequence joins TRBV19 and TRBJ2-4, with TRBD1 matching 7 bases. Looked up from germline, CDR1 is LNHDA and CDR2 is SQIVND (reference sequence). The CDR3 totals 17 residues. V was clipped by 7 bases and J by 0 bases; unmatched bases: 12. For the CDR3, the DNA is TGTGCCAGTACCCCCAACCGGGACAGCCTAGCCAAAAACATTCAGTACTTC. Its protein is CASTPNRDSLAKNIQYF.

This clone was seen once. This sequence joins TRBV27 and TRBJ1-1, with a possible D match to TRBD1 (5 bases). Germline CDR1 and CDR2: MNHEY and SMNVEV (reference sequence). Trimming stripped 6 bases from V and 3 bases from J, with 14 bases between. This CDR3 spans 14 amino acids. CDR3 amino acids: CASRGRQEDTEAFF. The CDR3 DNA follows: TGTGCCAGCAGGGGGCGACAAGAGGACACTGAAGCTTTCTTT.

This clone was seen a few times. The J gene is TRBJ1-3, the V gene TRBV5-1; D is undetermined. The CDR3 has 14 residues. Germline CDR1 reads SGHRS; CDR2 reads YFSETQ. V lost 7 bases and J 0 bases, leaving 11 bases between the germline ends. The CDR3 protein is CASSDGSSGNTIYF. The DNA for the CDR3 is TGCGCCAGCTCCGACGGGAGCTCTGGAAACACCATATATTTT.

This sequence joins TRBV28 and TRBJ1-2, with TRBD1 as a possible D gene (5 bases). The CDR3 contains 13 residues. Germline assignment: CDR1 MDHEN and CDR2 SYDVKM. Trimming shortened V by 5 bases and J by 5 bases, and 12 bases separated the two germline ends. CDR3 DNA: TGTGCCAGCAGTACAACAGGTCTATATGGCTACACCTTC. This sequence encodes CASSTTGLYGYTF.

The rearrangement links TRBV6-1 to TRBJ2-7, with 10 positions matching TRBD1. The CDR3 spans 14 residues. The ends lost 5 bases at V and 3 bases at J; junction bases unmatched: 4. CDR1 is MNHNS, CDR2 SASEGT, per germline. This CDR3 reads CASSPRTGGYEQYF. The CDR3 DNA follows: TGTGCCAGCAGTCCCAGGACAGGGGGCTACGAGCAGTACTTC.

The V call is TRBV4-1, the J call TRBJ2-3, with D maybe TRBD2 (5 bases). The ends were cut back, 3 bases at V and 4 bases at J, with 8 bases in the middle. The CDR3 covers 13 residues. Looked up from germline, CDR1 is MGHRA and CDR2 is YSYEKL. The DNA of the CDR3 is TGCGCCAGCAGCCACCCACTAGCAGATACGCAGTATTTT. Residues: CASSHPLADTQYF.

CDR3 protein: CASSRRGASTDTQYF. The CDR3 DNA is TGTGCCAGCAGCCGTAGGGGTGCTAGCACAGATACGCAGTATTTT. The rearrangement joins TRBV7-8 to TRBJ2-3, with D perhaps TRBD1 (5 bases). CDR3 length: 15 amino acids. Germline V lookup: CDR1 SGHVS, CDR2 FQNEAQ. With 5 bases removed from V and 0 bases from J, the gap between germline ends came to 12 bases.

The V and J genes are TRBV27 and TRBJ2-1; 10 nucleotides match TRBD2. This CDR3 contains 17 residues. The germline V gene encodes CDR1 MNHEY and CDR2 SMNVEV (reference sequence). The junction had 8 bases not matched to a gene; V was cut back by 4 bases and J by 2 bases. Written as DNA, the CDR3 is TGTGCCAGCAGTTCAGATCTCAGCGGGGGGGCCTACAATGAGCAGTTCTTC. Its translation is CASSSDLSGGAYNEQFF.

V and J are TRBV28 and TRBJ2-2; 9 bases line up with TRBD1. The CDR3 spans 13 residues. V trimming: 10 bases; J trimming: 8 bases; junction bases outside the gene matches: 8. Germline V gene lookup returns CDR1 MDHEN and CDR2 SYDVKM. The CDR3 DNA sequence: TGTGCCACCGGGACAGGGTATAGAGGGGAGCTGTTTTTT. Protein sequence: CATGTGYRGELFF.

DNA of the CDR3: TGTGCCAGCAGTGTCTGGGACGGAGGGAATGAAAAACTGTTTTTT. Translating gives CASSVWDGGNEKLFF. The chain has TRBV28 and TRBJ1-4; the D gene is possibly TRBD1 (5 bases). CDR1 is MDHEN, CDR2 SYDVKM, per germline. V lost 5 bases to trimming and J lost 5 bases, with 15 bases between them. The CDR3 is 15 residues long.

The chain is built from TRBV4-2 and TRBJ1-1; the match to TRBD1 covers 8 bases. J lost 7 bases, V lost 1 base, and 5 bases had no gene match. This CDR3 has 14 amino acids. CDR1 and CDR2 from the germline V gene are LGHNA and YNFKEQ. For the CDR3, the DNA is TGTGCCAGCAGCCAAGTCGGACAGGGACTTGAAGCTTTCTTT. Protein product: CASSQVGQGLEAFF.

V usage is TRBV24-1 and J usage is TRBJ2-5; 7 nucleotides align to TRBD2. The CDR3 has 16 residues. After removal of 1 base from V and 2 bases from J, the junction contained 6 bases not matched to a gene. Germline loops: CDR1 KGHDR, CDR2 SFDVKD. The CDR3 sequence: CATSDFKAGLQETQYF. In DNA, the CDR3 is TGTGCCACCAGTGATTTCAAAGCGGGGCTACAAGAGACCCAGTACTTC.